This TCR beta chain was captured by sequencing in a study of T cell changes during pregnancy in multiple sclerosis. The CDR3 covers 13 residues. V lost 2 bases and J lost 7, with 8 bases in between. Germline CDR1 reads KGHSH; CDR2 reads LQKENI. The table lists this clone with a count of one. Assay used: immunoSEQ multiplex PCR; TCRdb lists only in-frame clones, some missing. The sample lists 65,000 to 85,000 clones, just over 90% occurring once. The chain uses TRBV18 and TRBJ1-4; no reliable D call. This TCR derives from a female donor with multiple sclerosis, enrolled in a pregnancy study. Specimen: CD4+ T cells from peripheral blood mononuclear cells, collected before pregnancy. The CDR3 DNA is TGTGCCAGCTCACCAAGAGGGTCTGAAAAACTGTTTTTT. It is translated as CASSPRGSEKLFF.